This T cell receptor (beta chain) came from a study of T cells after yellow fever vaccination (dated by TCRdb to between 2017 and 2020). In the study overall: The SMART-Seq v4 Ultra Low Input RNA kit was used to prepare libraries from fractions with low cell numbers. To follow T-cell clones before and after primary and booster YFV17D yellow fever vaccination, bulk TCR alpha and beta repertoires were sequenced over time. Two healthy male donors made up the cohort, one aged 18 to 29 years and the other aged 30 to 40 years. Blood samples were taken at several timepoints before and after primary and secondary immunization, and bulk PBMC replicates and cell subsets were isolated.

For sequencing, an Illumina NovaSeq 6000 was employed. TCR cDNA was synthesized by 5'RACE template switching, which introduced a universal primer site and unique molecular identifiers. cDNA synthesis was primed from both the TCR alpha and TCR beta constant segments. Two PCR steps were used to amplify libraries, with sample barcodes and sequencing adapters being added in the second step. Sequencing of the libraries was done on either Illumina HiSeq 2500 (2x100 bp) or NovaSeq (2x150 bp). Under the source paper's analysis protocol: Reads were demultiplexed and collapsed into UMI consensus sequences with MIGEC, and V(D)J alignment was performed with MiXCR. Vaccine-responding clonotypes were defined with edgeR using replicate PBMC samples, requiring FDR below 0.01 and a log2 fold change above 5 up to day 15. CD4 or CD8 identity was assigned to each bulk clonotype according to whether the clonotype was present at higher abundance in the sequenced CD4 repertoire or the sequenced CD8 repertoire. TCRdb trimmed the raw reads at Q25, called clones with MiXCR and kept productive beta chains. CDR3 protein sequences are deduplicated, and each keeps its most common genes and DNA. For this entry, the V and J calls and clone size follow TCRdb and not the study's own pipeline. The sample table lists about 310,000 distinct CDR3 sequences, around 3.9% of them with a count of one. The ten most abundant clones make up roughly a quarter of the sample.

The paper as a whole reports these results and caveats: The secondary T-cell response was found to be weaker but faster than the primary response, with a peak reached on day 5 rather than on day 15. Computational filtering was needed because FACS-sorted repertoires could contain abundant contaminating clonotypes from the bulk population. Most clones expanded after primary vaccination were re-detected after the booster (around 96% of CD4 and about 88% of CD8), suggesting broad memory maintenance. Only a couple of donors were included in the study, so the extent to which the findings can be generalized is limited. A small fraction of clonotypes appeared in both the CD4 and CD8 compartments, likely as a result of convergent recombination.

Sequences SGHTA (CDR1) and FQGNSA (CDR2) are obtained from the germline V gene. The CDR3 runs 12 amino acids, cysteine and phenylalanine included. Only CDR3 DNA remains: 36 bases, in frame from the first base. According to the study, the label for this sample's treatment or condition signals: live attenuated yellow fever vaccine strain. At every blood-draw timepoint, two biological replicates of bulk PBMCs were collected. PBMCs were isolated from peripheral blood using a standard Ficoll-Paque protocol. RNA was extracted with TriZol from bulk PBMCs, CD4 and CD8 fractions, and dextramer-positive and dextramer-negative fractions. This clonotype was recorded at least ten times. Its antigen remains undetermined. Germline and junction disagree at one end, which may indicate a read error.

This material consisted of PBMCs, taken on the day of the yellow fever booster vaccination. The chain uses TRBV7-2 and TRBJ2-1; the D region possibly corresponds to TRBD2 (6 bases align). This receptor was obtained from a man aged 18 to 35 who received the YFV17D yellow fever vaccine. At the DNA level, the sequence is TGTGCCAGCAGCCTAGCGAGCTATGAGCAGTTCTTC. It encodes CASSLASYEQFF.